The clone carrying this T cell receptor beta chain has at least ten counts. Its matching antigen is unknown. The sample comes from a study of T cells in Graves' hyperthyroidism and ophthalmopathy. Study-level results: Blood shared most expanded thyroid clonotypes above 0.001.

CDR3 size: 13 residues. Germline V CDR1 and CDR2: DFQATT, SNEGSKA (reference sequence). Thyroid ultrasound, orbital computed tomography, clinical symptoms, and serum thyroxine and TRAb underpinned diagnoses. Regions amplified from RNA transcripts were the TCR beta CDR3 regions. Researchers ran a first-round RT-PCR on the TCR CDR3 using the HTBI primer set. From the multiplex PCR reads, TCRdb called clonotypes with MiXCR, one entry per CDR3 protein. The sample has 250,000 or so distinct CDR3 sequences; roughly 15% are singletons. Source material: blood. The origin of this receptor is a woman aged 18-29 years with Graves' ophthalmopathy. The chain couples TRBV20-1 to TRBJ2-1, with 7 bases aligning to TRBD2. The CDR3 DNA sequence: TGCAGCCTCCGGGACTACGGGGTAGGTGAGCAGTTCTTC. It encodes CSLRDYGVGEQFF.